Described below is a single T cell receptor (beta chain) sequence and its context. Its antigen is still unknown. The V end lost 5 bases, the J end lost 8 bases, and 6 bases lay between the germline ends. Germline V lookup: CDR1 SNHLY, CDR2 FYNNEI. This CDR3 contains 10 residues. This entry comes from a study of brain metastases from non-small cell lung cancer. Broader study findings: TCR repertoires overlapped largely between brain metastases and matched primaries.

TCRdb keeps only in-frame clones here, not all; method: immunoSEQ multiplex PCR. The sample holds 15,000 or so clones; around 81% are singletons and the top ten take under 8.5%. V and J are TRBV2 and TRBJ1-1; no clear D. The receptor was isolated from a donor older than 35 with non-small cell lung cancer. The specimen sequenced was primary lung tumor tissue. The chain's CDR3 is CASSQNEAFF. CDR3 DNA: TGTGCCAGCAGTCAGAACGAAGCTTTCTTT. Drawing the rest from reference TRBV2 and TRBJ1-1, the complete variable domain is EPEVTQTPSHQVTQMGQEVILRCVPISNHLYFYWYRQILGQKVEFLVSFYNNEISEKSEIFDDQFSVERPDGSNFTLKIRSTKLEDSAMYFCASSQNEAFFGQGTRLTVV.